The rows below give T cell receptor beta chains drawn from one sample of a study of blood T cell repertoires in COVID-19. The table came from immunoSEQ multiplex PCR; TCRdb's copy has only in-frame clones and leaves some out. The sample consists of 200,000 to 300,000 clones, 86% of them appearing once. The sequencing sample was made of peripheral blood. These receptors were taken from an elderly woman with COVID-19, enrolled during active disease. The CDR3 runs from the conserved cysteine through the conserved F or W. The order of the fields is V gene, D gene, J gene, clone size, CDR3 DNA, CDR3 protein. A D gene is named only where the DNA matches it firmly. A clone size is listed for some rows: how often the clone was seen (once, few, many), or a class if it is expanded.

V gene: TRBV30
D gene: .
J gene: TRBJ1-6
clone size: .
CDR3 DNA: TGTGCCTGGAACGATCACGTCAGTTCACCCCTCCACTTT
CDR3 protein: CAWNDHVSSPLHF

V gene: TRBV18
D gene: .
J gene: TRBJ1-1
clone size: .
CDR3 DNA: TGTGCCAGCTCACCAAATCTCGGTTATATGAACACTGAAGCTTTCTTT
CDR3 protein: CASSPNLGYMNTEAFF

V gene: TRBV11-2
D gene: .
J gene: TRBJ2-1
clone size: .
CDR3 DNA: TGTGCCAGCAGCTTGGGGGTGACAGGAGCCGGCTATGAGCAGTTCTTC
CDR3 protein: CASSLGVTGAGYEQFF

V gene: TRBV7-2
D gene: .
J gene: TRBJ2-3
clone size: .
CDR3 DNA: TGTGCCAGCAGCTTACAAGGGGCAGGCACAGGAGATACGCAGTATTTT
CDR3 protein: CASSLQGAGTGDTQYF

V gene: TRBV3-1/TRBV3-2
D gene: TRBD1
J gene: TRBJ2-5
clone size: once
CDR3 DNA: TGTGCCAGCAGCCAAGTCAGGGGGTACCAAGAGACCCAGTACTTC
CDR3 protein: CASSQVRGYQETQYF

V gene: TRBV7-9
D gene: .
J gene: TRBJ1-1
clone size: .
CDR3 DNA: TGTGCCAGCAGCTTAGCGCACACGTCTGAAGCTTTCTTT
CDR3 protein: CASSLAHTSEAFF

V gene: TRBV28
D gene: .
J gene: TRBJ1-3
clone size: .
CDR3 DNA: TGTGCCAGCAGGACTAGGGATTTAGGAAACACCATATATTTT
CDR3 protein: CASRTRDLGNTIYF

V gene: TRBV7-2
D gene: .
J gene: TRBJ1-6
clone size: once
CDR3 DNA: TGTGCCAGCAGCTTAGTGGCCGGGAATTCACCCCTCCACTTT
CDR3 protein: CASSLVAGNSPLHF

V gene: TRBV4-2
D gene: TRBD1
J gene: TRBJ1-5
clone size: few
CDR3 DNA: TGTGCCAGCAGCCCAGACAGGGTAAATCAGCCCCAGCATTTT
CDR3 protein: CASSPDRVNQPQHF

V gene: TRBV19
D gene: .
J gene: TRBJ2-2
clone size: .
CDR3 DNA: TGTGCCAGTAGTTCCCCCGCAGAGATGGGTTACTACGGGGAGCTGTTTTTT
CDR3 protein: CASSSPAEMGYYGELFF

V gene: TRBV7-9
D gene: TRBD2
J gene: TRBJ2-3
clone size: .
CDR3 DNA: TGTGCCAGCAGCTCCGGACTAGCGTATCTAGATACGCAGTATTTT
CDR3 protein: CASSSGLAYLDTQYF

V gene: TRBV7-2
D gene: .
J gene: TRBJ2-3
clone size: once
CDR3 DNA: TGTGCCAGCAGCCAGGGCCCCCAAAGGGTAGATACGCAGTATTTT
CDR3 protein: CASSQGPQRVDTQYF

V gene: TRBV28
D gene: TRBD1
J gene: TRBJ1-1
clone size: .
CDR3 DNA: TGTGCCAGCACCCCTTGGGACAGGGGTCGCACTGAAGCTTTCTTT
CDR3 protein: CASTPWDRGRTEAFF

V gene: TRBV6-5
D gene: .
J gene: TRBJ1-1
clone size: few
CDR3 DNA: TGTGCCAGCAGTTACGGCAGGTACACTGAAGCTTTCTTT
CDR3 protein: CASSYGRYTEAFF

V gene: TRBV5-4
D gene: TRBD1
J gene: TRBJ1-1
clone size: .
CDR3 DNA: TGTGCCAGCAGGGCAGGGGGCTGGGACACTGAAGCTTTCTTT
CDR3 protein: CASRAGGWDTEAFF

V gene: TRBV2
D gene: TRBD2
J gene: TRBJ2-1
clone size: .
CDR3 DNA: TGTGCCAGCACCGGGTCCAGCGGGGGCTCCTACAATGAGCAGTTCTTC
CDR3 protein: CASTGSSGGSYNEQFF

V gene: TRBV4-2
D gene: .
J gene: TRBJ2-1
clone size: .
CDR3 DNA: TGTGCCAGCAGCCAGCATGTCGGGGCTAGCGAGGGCAATGAGCAGTTCTTC
CDR3 protein: CASSQHVGASEGNEQFF

V gene: TRBV9
D gene: TRBD1
J gene: TRBJ1-3
clone size: .
CDR3 DNA: TGTGCCAGCAGCACTGGACAGGGAGGAGGAAACACCATATATTTT
CDR3 protein: CASSTGQGGGNTIYF

V gene: TRBV4-2
D gene: TRBD2
J gene: TRBJ2-1
clone size: .
CDR3 DNA: TGTGCCAGCAGCCAAGATTGGGAAGCGGGGGGGCGCAATGAGCAGTTCTTC
CDR3 protein: CASSQDWEAGGRNEQFF

V gene: TRBV2
D gene: TRBD1
J gene: TRBJ1-4
clone size: once
CDR3 DNA: TGTGCCAGCAGTGAACAGGGGGCGGATAATGAAAAACTGTTTTTT
CDR3 protein: CASSEQGADNEKLFF

V gene: TRBV29-1
D gene: .
J gene: TRBJ2-1
clone size: .
CDR3 DNA: TGCAGCGTTGAGGGGGGAAATGAGCAGTTCTTC
CDR3 protein: CSVEGGNEQFF

V gene: TRBV5-1
D gene: TRBD2
J gene: TRBJ2-1
clone size: .
CDR3 DNA: TGCGCCAGCAGCTATAGCGGGGGCTCCTACAATGAGCAGTTCTTC
CDR3 protein: CASSYSGGSYNEQFF

V gene: TRBV7-2
D gene: TRBD1
J gene: TRBJ1-1
clone size: .
CDR3 DNA: TGTGCCAGCAGCACCCAGGGACAGGGCATCACTGAAGCTTTCTTT
CDR3 protein: CASSTQGQGITEAFF

V gene: TRBV6-5
D gene: .
J gene: TRBJ2-2
clone size: .
CDR3 DNA: TGTGCCAGTTTAAGCGGGGACAATGTCGGGGAGCTGTTTTTT
CDR3 protein: CASLSGDNVGELFF

V gene: TRBV5-8
D gene: .
J gene: TRBJ1-2
clone size: .
CDR3 DNA: TGTGCCAGCAGCTTGATCGGGGGAACTAACTATGGCTACACCTTC
CDR3 protein: CASSLIGGTNYGYTF

V gene: TRBV19
D gene: TRBD2
J gene: TRBJ2-7
clone size: .
CDR3 DNA: TGTGCCACCTTGGGGAGGGTTGGCTACGAGCAGTACTTC
CDR3 protein: CATLGRVGYEQYF

V gene: TRBV7-9
D gene: TRBD1
J gene: TRBJ2-3
clone size: .
CDR3 DNA: TGTGCCAGCAGCCCCGGGACAGGGGGTCGGGATACGCAGTATTTT
CDR3 protein: CASSPGTGGRDTQYF

V gene: TRBV18
D gene: TRBD1
J gene: TRBJ2-1
clone size: .
CDR3 DNA: TGTGCCAGCTCATCCGGGACAGGGGATTACAATGAGCAGTTCTTC
CDR3 protein: CASSSGTGDYNEQFF

V gene: TRBV15
D gene: .
J gene: TRBJ1-2
clone size: .
CDR3 DNA: TGTGCCACCAGCAGAGATGGTGGACAGCCCTATGGCTACACCTTC
CDR3 protein: CATSRDGGQPYGYTF

V gene: TRBV10-3
D gene: .
J gene: TRBJ2-3
clone size: .
CDR3 DNA: TGTGCCATCAGTGAGTCATGGCAGAGCACAGATACGCAGTATTTT
CDR3 protein: CAISESWQSTDTQYF

V gene: TRBV30
D gene: TRBD1
J gene: TRBJ1-2
clone size: .
CDR3 DNA: TGTGCCTCCCGACAGGGCCTCTATGGCTACACCTTC
CDR3 protein: CASRQGLYGYTF

V gene: TRBV2
D gene: TRBD1
J gene: TRBJ1-5
clone size: .
CDR3 DNA: TGTGCCAGCACTGGACAGGGCAATCAGCCCCAGCATTTT
CDR3 protein: CASTGQGNQPQHF

V gene: TRBV27
D gene: TRBD1
J gene: TRBJ1-4
clone size: .
CDR3 DNA: TGTGCCAGCAGTTTATCGGGACAGGGGAATGAAAAACTGTTTTTT
CDR3 protein: CASSLSGQGNEKLFF

V gene: TRBV28
D gene: .
J gene: TRBJ1-2
clone size: .
CDR3 DNA: TGTGCCAGCAGCAGCGACTATGGCTACACCTTC
CDR3 protein: CASSSDYGYTF